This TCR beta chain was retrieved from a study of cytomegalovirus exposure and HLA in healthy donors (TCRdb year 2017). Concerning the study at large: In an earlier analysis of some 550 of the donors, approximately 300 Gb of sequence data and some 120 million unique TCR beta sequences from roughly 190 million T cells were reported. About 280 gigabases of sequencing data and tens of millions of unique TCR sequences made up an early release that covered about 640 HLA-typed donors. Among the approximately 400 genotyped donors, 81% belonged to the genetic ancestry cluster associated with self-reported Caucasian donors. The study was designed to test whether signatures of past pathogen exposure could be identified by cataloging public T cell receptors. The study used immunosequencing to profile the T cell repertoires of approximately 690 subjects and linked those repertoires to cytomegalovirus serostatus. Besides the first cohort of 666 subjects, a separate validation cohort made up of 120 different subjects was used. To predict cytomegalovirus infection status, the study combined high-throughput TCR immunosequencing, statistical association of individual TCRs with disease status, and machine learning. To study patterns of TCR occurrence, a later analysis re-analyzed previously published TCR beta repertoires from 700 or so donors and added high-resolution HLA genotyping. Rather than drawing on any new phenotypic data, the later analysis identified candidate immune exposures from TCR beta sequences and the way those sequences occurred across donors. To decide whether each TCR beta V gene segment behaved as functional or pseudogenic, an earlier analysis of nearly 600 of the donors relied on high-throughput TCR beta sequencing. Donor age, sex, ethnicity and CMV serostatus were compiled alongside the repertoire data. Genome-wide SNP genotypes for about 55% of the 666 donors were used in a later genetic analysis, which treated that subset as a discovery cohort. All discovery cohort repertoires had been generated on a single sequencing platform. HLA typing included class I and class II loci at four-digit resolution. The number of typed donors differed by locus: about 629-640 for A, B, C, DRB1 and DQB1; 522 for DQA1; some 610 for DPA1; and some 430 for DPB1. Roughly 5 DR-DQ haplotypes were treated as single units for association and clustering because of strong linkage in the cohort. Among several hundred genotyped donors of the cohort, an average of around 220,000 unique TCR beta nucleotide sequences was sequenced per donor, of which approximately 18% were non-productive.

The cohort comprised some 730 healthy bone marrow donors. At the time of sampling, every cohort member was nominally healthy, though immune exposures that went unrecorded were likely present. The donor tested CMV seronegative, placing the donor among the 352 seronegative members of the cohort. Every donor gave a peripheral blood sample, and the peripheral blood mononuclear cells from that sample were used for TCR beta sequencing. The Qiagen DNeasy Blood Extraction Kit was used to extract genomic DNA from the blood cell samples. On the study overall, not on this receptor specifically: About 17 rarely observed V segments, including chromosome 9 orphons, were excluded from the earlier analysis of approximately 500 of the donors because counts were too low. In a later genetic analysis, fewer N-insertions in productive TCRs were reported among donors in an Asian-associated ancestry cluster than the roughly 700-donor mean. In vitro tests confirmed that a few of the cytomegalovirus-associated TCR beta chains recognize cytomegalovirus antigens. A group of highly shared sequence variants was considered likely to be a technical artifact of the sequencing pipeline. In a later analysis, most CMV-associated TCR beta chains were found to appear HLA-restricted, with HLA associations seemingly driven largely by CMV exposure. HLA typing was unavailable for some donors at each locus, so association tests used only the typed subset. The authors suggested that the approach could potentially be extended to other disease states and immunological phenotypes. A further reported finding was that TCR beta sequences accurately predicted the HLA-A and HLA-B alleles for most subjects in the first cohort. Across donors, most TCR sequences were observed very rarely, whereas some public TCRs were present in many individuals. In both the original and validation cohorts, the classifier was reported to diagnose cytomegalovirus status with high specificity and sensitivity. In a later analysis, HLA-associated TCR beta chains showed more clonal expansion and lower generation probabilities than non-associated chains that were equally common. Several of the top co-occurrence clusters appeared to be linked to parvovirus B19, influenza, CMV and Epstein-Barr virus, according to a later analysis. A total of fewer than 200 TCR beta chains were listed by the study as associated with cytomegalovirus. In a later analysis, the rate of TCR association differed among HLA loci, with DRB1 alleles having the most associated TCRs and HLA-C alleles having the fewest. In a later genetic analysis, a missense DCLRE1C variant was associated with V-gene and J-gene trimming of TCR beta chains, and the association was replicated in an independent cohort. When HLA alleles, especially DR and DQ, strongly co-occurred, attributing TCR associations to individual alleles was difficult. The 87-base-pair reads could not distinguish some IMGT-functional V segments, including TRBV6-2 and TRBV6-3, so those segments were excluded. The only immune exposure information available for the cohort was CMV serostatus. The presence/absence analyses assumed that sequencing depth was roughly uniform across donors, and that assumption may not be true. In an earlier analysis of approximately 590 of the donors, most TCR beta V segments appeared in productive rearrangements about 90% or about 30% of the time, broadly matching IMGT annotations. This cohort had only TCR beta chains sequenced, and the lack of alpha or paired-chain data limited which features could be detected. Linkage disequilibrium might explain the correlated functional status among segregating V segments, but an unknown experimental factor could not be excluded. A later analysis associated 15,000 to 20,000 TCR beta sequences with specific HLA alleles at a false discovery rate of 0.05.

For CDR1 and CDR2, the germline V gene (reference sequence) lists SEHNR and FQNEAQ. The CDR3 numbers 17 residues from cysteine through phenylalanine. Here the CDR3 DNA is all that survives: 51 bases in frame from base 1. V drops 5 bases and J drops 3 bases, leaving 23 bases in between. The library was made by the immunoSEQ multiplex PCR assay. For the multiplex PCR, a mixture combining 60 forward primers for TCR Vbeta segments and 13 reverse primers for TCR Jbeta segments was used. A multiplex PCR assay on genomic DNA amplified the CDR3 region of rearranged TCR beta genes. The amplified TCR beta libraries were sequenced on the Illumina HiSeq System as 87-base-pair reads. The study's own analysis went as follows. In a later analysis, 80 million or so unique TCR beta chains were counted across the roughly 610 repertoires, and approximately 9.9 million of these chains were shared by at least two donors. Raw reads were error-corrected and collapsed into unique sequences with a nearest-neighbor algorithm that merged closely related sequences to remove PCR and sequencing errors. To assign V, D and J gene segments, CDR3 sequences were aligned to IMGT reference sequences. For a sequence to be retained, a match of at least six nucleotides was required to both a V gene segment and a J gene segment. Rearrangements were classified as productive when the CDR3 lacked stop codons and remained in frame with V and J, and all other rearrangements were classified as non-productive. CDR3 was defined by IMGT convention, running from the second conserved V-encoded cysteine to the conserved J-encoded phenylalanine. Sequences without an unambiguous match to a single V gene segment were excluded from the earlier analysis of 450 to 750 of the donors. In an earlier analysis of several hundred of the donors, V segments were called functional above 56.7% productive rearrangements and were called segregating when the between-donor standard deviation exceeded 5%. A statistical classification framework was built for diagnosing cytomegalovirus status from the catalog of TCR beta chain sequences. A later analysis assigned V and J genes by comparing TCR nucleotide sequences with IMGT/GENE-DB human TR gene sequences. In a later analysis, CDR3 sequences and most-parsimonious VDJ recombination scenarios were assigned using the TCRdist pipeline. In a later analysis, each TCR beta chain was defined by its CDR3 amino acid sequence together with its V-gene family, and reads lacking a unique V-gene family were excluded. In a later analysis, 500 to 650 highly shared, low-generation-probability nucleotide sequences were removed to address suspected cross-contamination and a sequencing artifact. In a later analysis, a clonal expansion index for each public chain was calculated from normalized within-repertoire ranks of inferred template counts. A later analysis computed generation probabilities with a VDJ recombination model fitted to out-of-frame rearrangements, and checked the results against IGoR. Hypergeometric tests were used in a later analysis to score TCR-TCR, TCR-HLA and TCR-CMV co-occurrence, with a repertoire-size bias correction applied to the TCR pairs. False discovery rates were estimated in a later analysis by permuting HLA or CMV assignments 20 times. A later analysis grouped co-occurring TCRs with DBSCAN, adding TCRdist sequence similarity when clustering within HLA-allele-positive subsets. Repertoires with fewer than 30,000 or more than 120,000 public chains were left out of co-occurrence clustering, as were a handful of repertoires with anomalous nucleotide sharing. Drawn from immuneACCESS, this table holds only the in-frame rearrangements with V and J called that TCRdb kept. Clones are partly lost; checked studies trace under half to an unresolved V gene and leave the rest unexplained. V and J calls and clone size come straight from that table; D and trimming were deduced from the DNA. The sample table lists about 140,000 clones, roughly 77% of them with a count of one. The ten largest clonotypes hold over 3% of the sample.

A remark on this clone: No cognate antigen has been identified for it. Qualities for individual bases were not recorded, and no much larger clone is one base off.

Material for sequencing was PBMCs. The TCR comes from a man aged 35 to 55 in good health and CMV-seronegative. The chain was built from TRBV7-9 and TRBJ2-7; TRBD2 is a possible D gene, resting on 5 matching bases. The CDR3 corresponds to CASSPLRGRRPDYEQYF. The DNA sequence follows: TGTGCCAGCAGCCCTCTGAGAGGGAGAAGACCCGACTACGAGCAGTACTTC.